This T cell receptor (beta chain) was recovered during a study of cytomegalovirus exposure and HLA in healthy donors. Overall study results and limits: Later analysis demonstrated an association between a missense DCLRE1C variant and TCR beta V- and J-gene trimming.

The study ran its PCR with 60 Vbeta and 13 Jbeta primers. TCRdb keeps only in-frame clones here, not all; method: immunoSEQ multiplex PCR. The sample records 150,000 to 200,000 clones, 75% to 90% being singletons. About this clone: Its antigen is unknown.

The sequence derives from a boy aged 2 to 9 in good health and CMV-seronegative. Material for sequencing was PBMCs.

The CDR3 here is CASTTRPGGFLNSAFF. CDR3 DNA sequence: TGTGCCAGCACAACCAGACCGGGAGGGTTCCTCAACAGTGCTTTCTTT. V is TRBV7-2 and J is TRBJ1-1; D ambiguous. The germline CDR1 and CDR2 sequences are SGHTA and FQGNSA. The CDR3 totals 16 residues. V was cut by 7 bases and J by 11 bases, with 29 bases left in between. The full variable domain, completed using reference TRBV7-2 and TRBJ1-1, is GAGVSQSPSNKVTEKGKDVELRCDPISGHTALYWYRQSLGQGLEFLIYFQGNSAPDKSGLPSDRFSAERTGGSVSTLTIQRTQQEDSAVYLCASTTRPGGFLNSAFFGQGTRLTVV.